The rows below give T cell receptor beta chains drawn from one sample of a study of shared clonotypes between healthy human individuals. TCRdb's copy holds only in-frame clones and misses some; the assay was immunoSEQ multiplex PCR. The sample carries some 1,900,000 clones, about 95% recorded once. The source material was naive CD8+ T cells sorted from blood. The receptors were gathered from a man aged 18 to 30 in good health. CDR3s include the opening cysteine and the closing phenylalanine or tryptophan. Each record gives: J gene, D gene, clone size, V gene, CDR3 DNA, CDR3 protein. The D gene is left open where the match is weak. Where a row states a size, it is once, few, many or the class of an expanded clone; other rows omit it.

J gene: TRBJ1-6; D gene: -; clone size: -; V gene: TRBV7-2; CDR3 DNA: TGTGCCAGCAGCTTAGCGGAGGCGGCAGCGCTCCACTTT; CDR3 protein: CASSLAEAAALHF
J gene: TRBJ2-3; D gene: -; clone size: -; V gene: TRBV7-2; CDR3 DNA: TGTGCCAGCAGATACGCTCAGGCCACAGATACGCAGTATTTT; CDR3 protein: CASRYAQATDTQYF
J gene: TRBJ2-2; D gene: -; clone size: -; V gene: TRBV5-1; CDR3 DNA: TGCGCCAGCGGGCAAGGCGGGGAGCTGTTTTTT; CDR3 protein: CASGQGGELFF
J gene: TRBJ1-2; D gene: TRBD1; clone size: -; V gene: TRBV29-1; CDR3 DNA: TGCAGCGTAGCGACAGGGGGCAGCTATGGCTACACCTTC; CDR3 protein: CSVATGGSYGYTF
J gene: TRBJ1-1; D gene: -; clone size: -; V gene: TRBV10-2; CDR3 DNA: TGCGCCAGCCTCGACGGGAACACTGAAGCTTTCTTT; CDR3 protein: CASLDGNTEAFF
J gene: TRBJ2-7; D gene: -; clone size: -; V gene: TRBV27; CDR3 DNA: TGTGCCAGCAGTCCGATTCAGCCCTACGAGCAGTACTTC; CDR3 protein: CASSPIQPYEQYF
J gene: TRBJ2-1; D gene: TRBD1; clone size: -; V gene: TRBV7-2; CDR3 DNA: TGTGCCAGCAGCTCCCCCGACAGGGTCCCTTACAATGAGCAGTTCTTC; CDR3 protein: CASSSPDRVPYNEQFF
J gene: TRBJ2-7; D gene: TRBD1; clone size: -; V gene: TRBV28; CDR3 DNA: TGTGCCAGCAGGGGGACAGGGTCCTACGAGCAGTACTTC; CDR3 protein: CASRGTGSYEQYF
J gene: TRBJ2-5; D gene: TRBD1; clone size: -; V gene: TRBV27; CDR3 DNA: TGTGCCAGCAGTCTGGACAGGGGGTACCAAGAGACCCAGTACTTC; CDR3 protein: CASSLDRGYQETQYF
J gene: TRBJ2-5; D gene: -; clone size: -; V gene: TRBV6-5; CDR3 DNA: TGTGCCAGCAGCCCCGGACAGCCCACGCAAGAGACCCAGTACTTC; CDR3 protein: CASSPGQPTQETQYF
J gene: TRBJ2-3; D gene: TRBD1; clone size: -; V gene: TRBV30; CDR3 DNA: TGTGCCTGGAGCGAGACAGGGGGCTCTGCAGATACGCAGTATTTT; CDR3 protein: CAWSETGGSADTQYF
J gene: TRBJ1-1; D gene: -; clone size: -; V gene: TRBV4-1; CDR3 DNA: TGCGCCAGCAGCCCCCGGAGGGGGGTTAAGGGTGAAGCTTTCTTT; CDR3 protein: CASSPRRGVKGEAFF
J gene: TRBJ2-7; D gene: TRBD2; clone size: -; V gene: TRBV5-1; CDR3 DNA: TGCGCCAGCAGCCTGGGAGCTAGCGGGGCCTACGAGCAGTACTTC; CDR3 protein: CASSLGASGAYEQYF
J gene: TRBJ2-2; D gene: TRBD2; clone size: -; V gene: TRBV6-5; CDR3 DNA: TGTGCCAGCAGTTATGGAATTAGCGGGGTGGTCGGGGAGCTGTTTTTT; CDR3 protein: CASSYGISGVVGELFF
J gene: TRBJ2-1; D gene: -; clone size: -; V gene: TRBV5-5; CDR3 DNA: TGTGCCAGCAGCTTGGTCCAGGGCAGCGATGAGCAGTTCTTC; CDR3 protein: CASSLVQGSDEQFF
J gene: TRBJ1-1; D gene: TRBD1; clone size: -; V gene: TRBV27; CDR3 DNA: TGTGCCAGCAGTTTCAACAGGGGAGACGCTGAAGCTTTCTTT; CDR3 protein: CASSFNRGDAEAFF
J gene: TRBJ2-5; D gene: -; clone size: -; V gene: TRBV7-2; CDR3 DNA: TGTGCCAGCAGCTTAGTTGGGGGGCGGCTTTCAGAGACCCAGTACTTC; CDR3 protein: CASSLVGGRLSETQYF
J gene: TRBJ2-7; D gene: -; clone size: -; V gene: TRBV9; CDR3 DNA: TGTGCCAGCAGCGTGCTAAGTGGCGACGAGCAGTACTTC; CDR3 protein: CASSVLSGDEQYF
J gene: TRBJ2-1; D gene: TRBD2; clone size: -; V gene: TRBV28; CDR3 DNA: TGTGCCAGCAGTTTATTAGGTAGCGGGCCAGACAATGAGCAGTTCTTC; CDR3 protein: CASSLLGSGPDNEQFF
J gene: TRBJ2-1; D gene: TRBD1; clone size: -; V gene: TRBV7-8; CDR3 DNA: TGTGCCAGCAGCTTCTCGGGGACAGGGGACAATGAGCAGTTCTTC; CDR3 protein: CASSFSGTGDNEQFF
J gene: TRBJ2-7; D gene: TRBD1; clone size: -; V gene: TRBV7-2; CDR3 DNA: TGTGCCAGCAGCTCGGGACAGTACTACGAGCAGTACTTC; CDR3 protein: CASSSGQYYEQYF
J gene: TRBJ1-5; D gene: TRBD1; clone size: few; V gene: TRBV11-3; CDR3 DNA: TGTGCCAGCAGCCTTGACAGGGGTAGGGATCAGCCCCAGCATTTT; CDR3 protein: CASSLDRGRDQPQHF
J gene: TRBJ2-7; D gene: -; clone size: -; V gene: TRBV4-3; CDR3 DNA: TGCGCCAGCAGCCAGTACAGCGGCTCCTACGAGCAGTACTTC; CDR3 protein: CASSQYSGSYEQYF
J gene: TRBJ2-2; D gene: -; clone size: -; V gene: TRBV4-1; CDR3 DNA: TGCGCCAGCAGGTACCAGGGAGGCCCTGAGACCGGGGAGCTGTTTTTT; CDR3 protein: CASRYQGGPETGELFF
J gene: TRBJ2-7; D gene: TRBD1; clone size: -; V gene: TRBV14; CDR3 DNA: TGTGCCAGCAGCCAAGGGCCGGGACAGGGAAGCTCCTACGAGCAGTACTTC; CDR3 protein: CASSQGPGQGSSYEQYF
J gene: TRBJ2-7; D gene: TRBD2; clone size: -; V gene: TRBV5-8; CDR3 DNA: TGTGCCAGCAGCTTGGCTGCTAGCGGACTCGGGGAGCAGTACTTC; CDR3 protein: CASSLAASGLGEQYF
J gene: TRBJ2-1; D gene: -; clone size: -; V gene: TRBV29-1; CDR3 DNA: TGCAGCGTTGAAGATTGGGGAAATGAGCAGTTCTTC; CDR3 protein: CSVEDWGNEQFF
J gene: TRBJ2-3; D gene: -; clone size: -; V gene: TRBV7-9; CDR3 DNA: TGTGCCAGCAGCTTTCTGGGGTTTGATACGCAGTATTTT; CDR3 protein: CASSFLGFDTQYF
J gene: TRBJ2-7; D gene: TRBD1; clone size: -; V gene: TRBV7-8; CDR3 DNA: TGTGCCAGCAGCGCGGCCGGGACAGGGTCCTACGAGCAGTACTTC; CDR3 protein: CASSAAGTGSYEQYF
J gene: TRBJ2-1; D gene: -; clone size: -; V gene: TRBV27; CDR3 DNA: TGTGCCAGCAGTCTGAATTCCGGGACACTTTACAATGAGCAGTTCTTC; CDR3 protein: CASSLNSGTLYNEQFF
J gene: TRBJ2-5; D gene: -; clone size: -; V gene: TRBV10-2; CDR3 DNA: TGCGCCAGCAGTGAGCAGGGGGACTGGTTGGAGACCCAGTACTTC; CDR3 protein: CASSEQGDWLETQYF
J gene: TRBJ2-1; D gene: -; clone size: -; V gene: TRBV21-1; CDR3 DNA: TGTGCCACCCAATGGGAGAGCTCCTACAATGAGCAGTTCTTC; CDR3 protein: CATQWESSYNEQFF
J gene: TRBJ2-1; D gene: TRBD2; clone size: -; V gene: TRBV29-1; CDR3 DNA: TGCAGCGTTCCCAGCGGGAGCGAGCAGTTCTTC; CDR3 protein: CSVPSGSEQFF
J gene: TRBJ2-7; D gene: TRBD1; clone size: -; V gene: TRBV27; CDR3 DNA: TGTGCCAGCAGTTGGGACAGGGAATCCTACGAGCAGTACTTC; CDR3 protein: CASSWDRESYEQYF
J gene: TRBJ1-4; D gene: -; clone size: -; V gene: TRBV27; CDR3 DNA: TGTGCCAGCAGTTTATCCCCAGGGCTGGGAGAAAAACTGTTTTTT; CDR3 protein: CASSLSPGLGEKLFF
J gene: TRBJ2-3; D gene: -; clone size: once; V gene: TRBV29-1; CDR3 DNA: TGCAGCGTGTGGGGGATCACAGATACGCAGTATTTT; CDR3 protein: CSVWGITDTQYF
J gene: TRBJ1-3; D gene: -; clone size: -; V gene: TRBV6-1; CDR3 DNA: TGTGCCACCCACCTTGGAAACACCATATATTTT; CDR3 protein: CATHLGNTIYF
J gene: TRBJ2-2; D gene: -; clone size: -; V gene: TRBV6-5; CDR3 DNA: TGTGCCAGCAGCTTAACGAACACCGGGGAGCTGTTTTTT; CDR3 protein: CASSLTNTGELFF
J gene: TRBJ2-3; D gene: TRBD2; clone size: -; V gene: TRBV9; CDR3 DNA: TGTGCCAGCAGCGTAGGTCTAGGACTAGGGTTTCCGGATACGCAGTATTTT; CDR3 protein: CASSVGLGLGFPDTQYF
J gene: TRBJ2-7; D gene: -; clone size: -; V gene: TRBV30; CDR3 DNA: TGTGCCTGGGGTAGGGACTTTGGTGCCTACGAGCAGTACTTC; CDR3 protein: CAWGRDFGAYEQYF
J gene: TRBJ2-5; D gene: -; clone size: once; V gene: TRBV5-1; CDR3 DNA: TGCGCCAGCAGCTTGGGGGAGTCGGGAGAGACCCAGTACTTC; CDR3 protein: CASSLGESGETQYF
J gene: TRBJ2-7; D gene: -; clone size: -; V gene: TRBV7-9; CDR3 DNA: TGTGCCAGCAGCCCACCCGATGCGGGGAGAAGCTCCTACGAGCAGTACTTC; CDR3 protein: CASSPPDAGRSSYEQYF